The 32 T cell receptor beta chains reported below all come from one sample, sequenced in a study of T-cell memory formation after mild COVID-19. TCRdb redid the calling of the 5' RACE reads with MiXCR, one entry per CDR3 protein. The sample yields about 58,000 distinct CDR3 sequences, roughly a quarter seen once. The sequenced sample consisted of PBMCs or a T cell subset sorted from them (not recorded which). The receptors were sampled from a man between 18 and 29 years old who had mild COVID-19 (a few samples of this study predate the infection). Cell type and time point are not known.

This clonotype has more than one count but fewer than ten. The gene calls are TRBV11-2 and TRBJ2-1, with D perhaps matching TRBD1 (5 bases). V was clipped by 1 base and J by 4 bases, with 11 bases between them. The CDR3 spans 15 residues. Germline lookup yields CDR1 SGHAT and CDR2 FQNNGV. The CDR3 DNA is TGTGCCAGCAGCTTAGGGAGCACAGGATACAATGAGCAGTTCTTC. Residues: CASSLGSTGYNEQFF.

V and J are TRBV12-3 or TRBV12-4 and TRBJ2-3; D is uncertain. V was trimmed by 7 bases and J by 11 bases, leaving 16 bases between them. The CDR3 has 12 residues. CDR3 in amino acids: CASTEDGNLQYF. The CDR3 nucleotides read TGTGCCAGCACCGAGGATGGCAATTTGCAGTATTTT.

The chain has TRBV7-2 and TRBJ1-5; TRBD1 might be the D (5 bases). Trimming took off 1 base at V and 7 bases at J, with 14 bases between the two ends. The CDR3 contains 15 residues. CDR1 is SGHTA and CDR2 is FQGNSA in the germline V gene. The DNA for the CDR3 is TGTGCCAGCAGCTTAGGTGGGGGGTCGGGCCAGCCCCAGCATTTT. Protein sequence: CASSLGGGSGQPQHF. Full variable domain (missing parts from reference TRBV7-2 and TRBJ1-5): GAGVSQSPSNKVTEKGKDVELRCDPISGHTALYWYRQSLGQGLEFLIYFQGNSAPDKSGLPSDRFSAERTGGSVSTLTIQRTQQEDSAVYLCASSLGGGSGQPQHFGDGTRLSIL.

This chain links TRBV6-5 with TRBJ2-3, with 11 bases fitting TRBD2. Trimming cost V 5 bases and J 3 bases; bases outside gene matches: 10. CDR1 is MNHEY and CDR2 is SVGAGI in the germline V gene. There are 17 residues in the CDR3. As DNA, the CDR3 is TGTGCCAGCAGTCTCTCCGGACTAGCGGGCTCGACAGATACGCAGTATTTT. Its protein product is CASSLSGLAGSTDTQYF.

This clonotype turned up a few times. The CDR3 DNA is TGCAGTGCAAATAGCGGGACCTCCTACGAGCAGTACTTC. It codes for CSANSGTSYEQYF. This chain joins TRBV20-1 and TRBJ2-7; TRBD2 agrees at 8 bases. Trimming cost V 6 bases and J 0 bases; bases outside gene matches: 4. From germline, CDR1 is DFQATT and CDR2 SNEGSKA (reference sequence). The CDR3 has 13 amino acids.

This chain links TRBV5-1 with TRBJ2-5; D gene unclear. CDR1 is SGHRS and CDR2 is YFSETQ in the germline V gene. The germline V and J ends were trimmed by 4 bases and 4 bases, with 17 bases remaining between them. There are 15 residues in the CDR3. DNA for the CDR3: TGCGCCAGCAGCCTTAGCAGACCCACCGGAGAGACCCAGTACTTC. It yields the protein CASSLSRPTGETQYF. Together with reference TRBV5-1 and TRBJ2-5, the CDR3 gives the full variable domain: KAGVTQTPRYLIKTRGQQVTLSCSPISGHRSVSWYQQTPGQGLQFLFEYFSETQRNKGNFPGRFSGRQFSNSRSEMNVSTLELGDSALYLCASSLSRPTGETQYFGPGTRLLVL.

V is TRBV7-9 and J is TRBJ2-5, with D possibly being TRBD1 or TRBD2 (5 bases each). The CDR3 sequence is 15 residues long. CDR1 and CDR2 (germline): SEHNR, FQNEAQ (reference sequence). The germline V and J ends were trimmed by 4 bases and 8 bases, with 20 bases remaining between them. Here the CDR3 DNA reads TGTGCCAGCAGCTCCCCCTCGGGGCCGACGTTTACCCAGTACTTC. Its protein product is CASSSPSGPTFTQYF.

This rearrangement joins TRBV6-2 or TRBV6-3 to TRBJ2-2; 7 positions agree with TRBD2. CDR1 and CDR2 (germline): MNHEY, SVGEGT. The CDR3 is made up of 15 amino acids. V lost 2 bases and J lost 5; bases outside the gene matches: 5. The CDR3 spells CASSYLAVGTGELFF. The CDR3 coding sequence is TGTGCCAGCAGTTACCTAGCGGTGGGGACCGGGGAGCTGTTTTTT.

The chain carries TRBV9 and TRBJ1-2; D gene unclear. The germline CDR1 and CDR2 sequences are SGDLS and YYNGEE. Trimming shortened V by 1 base and J by 2 bases, and 12 bases separated the two germline ends. This CDR3 is built from 15 residues. CDR3 nucleotide sequence: TGTGCCAGCAGCGTATACTCGGGTCCCAACTATGGCTACACCTTC. As protein: CASSVYSGPNYGYTF.

Only a few counts were recorded for this clonotype. The CDR3 sequence is CSVGGLSETQYF. CDR3 sequence (DNA): TGCAGCGTGGGGGGCTTGTCAGAGACCCAGTACTTC. The chain couples TRBV29-1 to TRBJ2-5, with D perhaps assigned TRBD1 or TRBD2 (6 bases each). The germline gives CDR1 SQVTM, CDR2 ANQGSEA. V was shortened by 6 bases and J by 4 bases, with 12 bases between the two germline ends. The CDR3 runs 12 residues.

This clonotype was picked up a small number of times. The rearrangement joins TRBV5-1 to TRBJ1-1; TRBD1 might be the D (5 bases). The CDR3 consists of 13 residues. Germline CDR1 is SGHRS and CDR2 is YFSETQ. V lost 6 bases, J lost 6 bases, and 15 bases lay in between. CDR3 nucleotide sequence: TGCGCCAGCACCCTCGGCGGGGGTTCTGAAGCTTTCTTT. It yields the protein CASTLGGGSEAFF. Drawing the rest from reference TRBV5-1 and TRBJ1-1, the complete variable domain is KAGVTQTPRYLIKTRGQQVTLSCSPISGHRSVSWYQQTPGQGLQFLFEYFSETQRNKGNFPGRFSGRQFSNSRSEMNVSTLELGDSALYLCASTLGGGSEAFFGQGTRLTVV.

This clonotype was detected a few times. The rearrangement uses TRBV29-1 and TRBJ2-5, with 9 bases that match TRBD2. This CDR3 region has 15 residues. V was clipped by 0 bases and J by 6 bases; unmatched bases: 8. The germline CDR1 and CDR2 sequences are SQVTM and ANQGSEA. The CDR3 loop is CSVEDPAGGLKTQYF. The CDR3 DNA reads TGCAGCGTTGAAGATCCAGCGGGGGGCCTAAAGACCCAGTACTTC.

This clonotype was counted between two and nine times. This sequence joins TRBV4-2 and TRBJ2-2; weak D call: TRBD2 (5 bases). The CDR3 is made up of 15 amino acids. V was cut by 0 bases and J by 5 bases, with 10 bases left in between. From germline, CDR1 is LGHNA and CDR2 YNFKEQ. The CDR3 loop is CASSQDNRGTGELFF. The CDR3 region has the DNA TGTGCCAGCAGCCAAGATAACCGGGGAACCGGGGAGCTGTTTTTT.

This clonotype was seen a few times. The chain links TRBV10-3 to TRBJ2-3, with unresolved D. CDR1 is ENHRY, CDR2 SYGVKD, per germline. The CDR3 length is 13 residues. V was cut by 2 bases and J by 2 bases, with 5 bases left in between. In nucleotides, the CDR3 is TGTGCCATCAGTGAGCTGGACACAGATACGCAGTATTTT. The encoded protein is CAISELDTDTQYF.

The gene calls are TRBV6-6 and TRBJ2-5; tentatively, D is TRBD2 (6 bases). The V gene's germline CDR1 is MNHNY and CDR2 SVGAGI (reference sequence). V was trimmed by 11 bases and J by 5 bases, leaving 18 bases between them. The CDR3 consists of 13 residues. CDR3 loop: CAGGEDPAETQYF. The DNA for the CDR3 is TGTGCCGGAGGGGAGGACCCGGCGGAGACCCAGTACTTC.

This clonotype showed up just a few times. The chain uses TRBV12-3 or TRBV12-4 and TRBJ1-3; D unclear. The CDR3 covers 15 residues. V was clipped by 6 bases and J by 7 bases, with 19 bases between them. The CDR3 sequence: CASSPTGFSPNTIYF. CDR3 in DNA: TGTGCCAGCAGCCCAACCGGATTCTCGCCCAACACCATATATTTT.

In its sample, this clonotype was seen a few times. The CDR3 is CASSPGGQAHEQYF. The CDR3 region has the DNA TGTGCCAGCAGCCCAGGGGGACAGGCCCACGAGCAGTACTTC. The V call is TRBV7-6, the J call TRBJ2-7, with TRBD1 matching 8 bases. V lost 5 bases, J lost 5 bases, and 8 bases stayed unmatched. The CDR3 spans 14 residues. Germline lookup yields CDR1 SGHVS and CDR2 FNYEAQ.

The V gene is TRBV6-5, the J gene TRBJ2-1; unclear D gene. V lost 2 bases and J 0 bases, leaving 8 bases between the germline ends. Germline V gene data show CDR1 as MNHEY and CDR2 as SVGAGI. The CDR3 runs to 15 residues. The CDR3 coding sequence is TGTGCCAGCAGTTACGGACGGGCCTCCTACAATGAGCAGTTCTTC. Protein product: CASSYGRASYNEQFF.

This chain uses TRBV5-1 with TRBJ2-5; D may be TRBD2 (7 bases). Trimming stripped 7 bases from V and 6 bases from J, with 19 bases between. The CDR3 length is 14 residues. The germline CDR1 and CDR2 sequences are SGHRS and YFSETQ. CDR3 DNA sequence: TGCGCCAGCGCGGCGAGAGGGGGGGCCCAGACCCAGTACTTC. It encodes CASAARGGAQTQYF.

The chain is built from TRBV24-1 and TRBJ1-2, with D unclear. This CDR3 contains 17 residues. Germline V gene lookup returns CDR1 KGHDR and CDR2 SFDVKD. Between the trimmed V and J ends, which lost 1 base and 8 bases, there was a span of 22 bases. CDR3 amino acids: CATSDLRKWTSLWGYTF. CDR3 bases: TGTGCCACCAGTGATTTAAGAAAATGGACGTCACTATGGGGCTACACCTTC.

V is TRBV11-2 and J is TRBJ2-3; TRBD2 agrees at 8 bases. This CDR3 has 15 residues. Germline CDR1 reads SGHAT; CDR2 reads FQNNGV. V gave up 5 bases and J gave up 6 bases; unmatched junction bases: 10. The CDR3 DNA sequence: TGTGCCAGCAGCCCTAGCGGGTCGGGGTTGGATACGCAGTATTTT. Its translation is CASSPSGSGLDTQYF.

J is TRBJ2-3 and V is TRBV6-6; 9 bases align to TRBD1. Germline CDR1 is MNHNY and CDR2 is SVGAGI (reference sequence). V was pared by 7 bases and J by 4 bases, with 15 bases of the junction left unmatched. The CDR3 runs 17 residues. The DNA of the CDR3 is TGTGCCAGCACCCTCCACCACGGACAGGGGTCCTCAGATACGCAGTATTTT. Protein: CASTLHHGQGSSDTQYF.

This chain connects TRBV15 to TRBJ1-5; D is unresolved. V shed 4 bases and J shed 5 bases, with 6 bases lying between them. Germline V gives CDR1 LNHNV, CDR2 YYDKDF (reference sequence). The CDR3 has 12 residues. CDR3 residues: CATSKSYQPQHF. CDR3 coding DNA: TGTGCCACCAGCAAGAGTTATCAGCCCCAGCATTTT.

V gene TRBV27 combines with J gene TRBJ2-1; D is uncertain. The CDR3 is made up of 13 amino acids. In germline, CDR1 is MNHEY, CDR2 SMNVEV (reference sequence). V was cut by 1 base and J by 4 bases, with 5 bases left in between. The CDR3 spells CASSLLGYNEQFF. For the CDR3, the DNA is TGTGCCAGCAGTTTATTGGGGTACAATGAGCAGTTCTTC.

The rearrangement joins TRBV6-2 or TRBV6-3 to TRBJ1-2; D remains unclear. V was pared by 3 bases and J by 5 bases, with 22 bases between. CDR3 size: 17 residues. Germline CDR1 is MNHEY and CDR2 is SVGEGT. The chain's CDR3 is CASSYTARAGRAYGYTF. The DNA of the CDR3 is TGTGCCAGCAGTTATACTGCCAGAGCAGGAAGGGCGTATGGCTACACCTTC.

The rearrangement joins TRBV12-3 or TRBV12-4 to TRBJ2-5, with D uncertain. This CDR3 has 12 amino acids. Trimming took off 1 base at V and 7 bases at J, with 7 bases between the two ends. DNA of the CDR3: TGTGCCAGCAGTTTAGGAGATCCGACCCAGTACTTC. Translation gives CASSLGDPTQYF.

The chain recombines TRBV7-2 with TRBJ2-1; the match to TRBD2 covers 9 bases. CDR3 size: 20 residues. The junction had 19 bases not matched to a gene; V was cut back by 6 bases and J by 1 base. Germline values: CDR1 SGHTA, CDR2 FQGNSA. DNA for the CDR3: TGTGCCAGCAGACCCTCGCCGGGACTAGCAACGGGAACGTCCTACAATGAGCAGTTCTTC. Translated: CASRPSPGLATGTSYNEQFF.

This rearrangement joins TRBV30 to TRBJ2-5; 12 bases line up with TRBD2. J gave up 5 bases and V 5 bases, and 3 bases lay outside the gene matches. The CDR3 runs 13 residues. Germline V gene data show CDR1 as GTSNPN and CDR2 as SVGIG (reference sequence). CDR3 sequence (DNA): TGTGCCTGGCTAGCGGGGGGGCCGGAGACCCAGTACTTC. This sequence encodes CAWLAGGPETQYF.

This clonotype appeared a few times. The V and J genes are TRBV5-1 and TRBJ2-7; no clear D. Germline loops: CDR1 SGHRS, CDR2 YFSETQ. CDR3 length: 15 residues. Trimming left V 2 bases short and J 4 bases short, with 16 bases between. For the CDR3, the DNA is TGCGCCAGCAGCTTCGCGCCGGGCCATAAGTACGAGCAGTACTTC. This translates into CASSFAPGHKYEQYF.

This chain uses TRBV5-6 with TRBJ1-5; possibly TRBD1 for D (5 bases). The CDR3 contains 13 residues. The ends were cut back, 4 bases at V and 6 bases at J, with 11 bases in the middle. CDR1 and CDR2 from the germline V gene are SGHDT and YYEEEE. The CDR3 region has the DNA TGTGCCAGCAGCATCGGGGGGTTTCAGCCCCAGCATTTT. Translation: CASSIGGFQPQHF.

This clonotype has just a few counts. The V call is TRBV6-5, the J call TRBJ2-3; D is ambiguous. Germline assignment: CDR1 MNHEY and CDR2 SVGAGI. This CDR3 is built from 14 residues. V lost 6 bases and J 6 bases, leaving 16 bases between the germline ends. The CDR3 coding sequence is TGTGCCAGCAGCCACGGGCGCCCTAGGGATACGCAGTATTTT. Protein product: CASSHGRPRDTQYF.

This clonotype is judged large (0.1 to 1%). The chain joins TRBV4-3 to TRBJ2-1; 10 bases are a match to TRBD1. The CDR3 loop spans 15 amino acids. CDR1 and CDR2 from the germline V gene are LGHNA and YSLEER. V lost 1 base and J lost 3; bases outside the gene matches: 0. CDR3 region: CASSQGTGGYNEQFF. CDR3 coding DNA: TGCGCCAGCAGCCAAGGGACAGGGGGCTACAATGAGCAGTTCTTC.